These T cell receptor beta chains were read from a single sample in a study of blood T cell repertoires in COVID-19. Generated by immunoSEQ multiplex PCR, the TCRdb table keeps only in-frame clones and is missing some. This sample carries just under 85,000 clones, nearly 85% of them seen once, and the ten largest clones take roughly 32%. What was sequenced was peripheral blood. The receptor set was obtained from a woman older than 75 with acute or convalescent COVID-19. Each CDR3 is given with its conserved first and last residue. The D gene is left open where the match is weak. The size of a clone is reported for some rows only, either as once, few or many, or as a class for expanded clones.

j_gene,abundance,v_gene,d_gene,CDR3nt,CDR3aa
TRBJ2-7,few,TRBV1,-,TGCACCAGCAGCCAAGAGAGGGCTAGCGGGAGGTCCTCCTACGAGCAGTACTTC,CTSSQERASGRSSYEQYF
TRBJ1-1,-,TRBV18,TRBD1,TGTGCCAGCTCACAGGGACAGATCTCTGAAGCTTTCTTT,CASSQGQISEAFF
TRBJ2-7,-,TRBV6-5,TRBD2,TGTGCCAGCAGTTACCGGACTAGCGGGGATTACGAGCAGTACTTC,CASSYRTSGDYEQYF
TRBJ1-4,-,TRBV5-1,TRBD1,TGCGCCAGCAGCTTAGGACAGGGAGAAAAACTGTTTTTT,CASSLGQGEKLFF
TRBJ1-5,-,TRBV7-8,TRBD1,TGTGCCAGCAGCGCCACAGGGGGGGGAGACAGCAATCAGCCCCAGCATTTT,CASSATGGGDSNQPQHF
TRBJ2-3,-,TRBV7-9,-,TGTGCCAGCAGCTTAGCATCCAGTTCCACAGATACGCAGTATTTT,CASSLASSSTDTQYF
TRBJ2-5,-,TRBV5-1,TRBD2,TGCGCCAGCAGCTTAGGACTAGCGGGCGTGGAGACCCAGTACTTC,CASSLGLAGVETQYF
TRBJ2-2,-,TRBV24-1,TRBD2,TGTGCCACCAGTGATTCGAGACTAGCCATGGGCACCGGGGAGCTGTTTTTT,CATSDSRLAMGTGELFF
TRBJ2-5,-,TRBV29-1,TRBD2,TGCAGCGTCCGGGGGGAATCAGAGACCCAGTACTTC,CSVRGESETQYF
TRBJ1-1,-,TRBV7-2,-,TGTGCCAGCAAACCTGGCGGGAGATTGAACACTGAAGCTTTCTTT,CASKPGGRLNTEAFF
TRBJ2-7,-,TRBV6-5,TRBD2,TGTGCCAGCAGCCCCGCGGCGGGAGTTTACGAGCAGTACTTC,CASSPAAGVYEQYF
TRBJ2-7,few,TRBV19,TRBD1,TGTGCCAGTAGTCAGGACAGGGAGTACGAGCAGTACTTC,CASSQDREYEQYF
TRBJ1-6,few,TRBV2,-,TGTGCCAGCAGTGAAATGGCAGGGCTTTCACCCCTCCACTTT,CASSEMAGLSPLHF
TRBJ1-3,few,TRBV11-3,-,TGTGCCAGCAGCTTTCGGGGAGCCGCTGGAAACACCATATATTTT,CASSFRGAAGNTIYF
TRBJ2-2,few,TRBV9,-,TGTGCCAGCAGCGTATTGCGGGGAGTACGCTATTCCGGGGAGCTGTTTTTT,CASSVLRGVRYSGELFF
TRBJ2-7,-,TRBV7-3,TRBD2,TGTGCCAGCAGCTTACTAGCGGGAGGCCCCTACGAGCAGTACTTC,CASSLLAGGPYEQYF
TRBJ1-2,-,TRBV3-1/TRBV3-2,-,TGTGCCAGCAGTCCGGGGTCGGGGGGAGGCTACACCTTC,CASSPGSGGGYTF
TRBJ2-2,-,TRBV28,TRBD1,TGTGCCAGCAGGAGAACAGGGGTCAGGGAGCTGTTTTTT,CASRRTGVRELFF
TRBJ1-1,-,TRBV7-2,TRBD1,TGTGCCAGCAGCTGGGACAGGAACACTGAAGCTTTCTTT,CASSWDRNTEAFF
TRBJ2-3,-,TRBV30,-,TGTGCCTGGAGTGTACGCGGAGATACGCAGTATTTT,CAWSVRGDTQYF
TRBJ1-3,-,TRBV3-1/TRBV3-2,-,TGTGCCAGCAGCCAGATGCCGGGGGCTGGAAACACCATATATTTT,CASSQMPGAGNTIYF
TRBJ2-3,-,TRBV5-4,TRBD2,TGTGCCAGCAGCTTGGAACCCGGGGGGGGGACAGATACGCAGTATTTT,CASSLEPGGGTDTQYF
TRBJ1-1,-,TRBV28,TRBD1,TGTGCCAGCAGCCCTGGACAGGGAGTCTTTAAAGCTTTCTTT,CASSPGQGVFKAFF
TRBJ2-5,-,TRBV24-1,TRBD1,TGTGCCACCAGTGATTTCTCCCCAGGGGGAGAGACCCAGTACTTC,CATSDFSPGGETQYF
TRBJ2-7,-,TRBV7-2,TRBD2,TGTGCCAGCAGCTCACTAGCGCGGGAAGGTGGCGAGCAGTACTTC,CASSSLAREGGEQYF
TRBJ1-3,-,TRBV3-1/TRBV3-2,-,TGTGCCAGCAGCCAAGCAGGGTATGGAAACACCATATATTTT,CASSQAGYGNTIYF
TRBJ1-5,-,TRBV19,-,TGTGCCAGTACCCAGCGAGGGTTCAGGCAGCCCCAGCATTTT,CASTQRGFRQPQHF
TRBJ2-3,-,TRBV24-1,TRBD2,TGTGCCACCAGTGATCGGACTAGCGGGATAGGAGATACGCAGTATTTT,CATSDRTSGIGDTQYF
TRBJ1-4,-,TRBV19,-,TGTGCCAGTACCCTCCAGGGTGGAGAAAAACTGTTTTTT,CASTLQGGEKLFF
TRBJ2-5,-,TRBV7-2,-,TGTGCCAGCAGCTTAGATGGAGGGGCAGAGACCCAGTACTTC,CASSLDGGAETQYF
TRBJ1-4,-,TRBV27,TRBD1,TGTGCCAGCAGCCGACAGGGGATTAATGAAAAACTGTTTTTT,CASSRQGINEKLFF
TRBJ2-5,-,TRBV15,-,TGTGCCACCAGCAGAGCGCGCCAGGCCCAGTACTTC,CATSRARQAQYF
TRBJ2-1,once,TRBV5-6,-,TGTGCCAGCAGCTTGGGAGCAGGATTCTCCTACAATGAGCAGTTCTTC,CASSLGAGFSYNEQFF
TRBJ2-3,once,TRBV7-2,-,TGTGCCAGCAGCCGGGGAGTCCCAGATACGCAGTATTTT,CASSRGVPDTQYF
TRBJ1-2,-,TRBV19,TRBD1,TGTGCCAGTAGTATTACAGGGGTTGGTGGCTACACCTTC,CASSITGVGGYTF
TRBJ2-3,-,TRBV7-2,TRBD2,TGTGCCAGCAGCTCAAAGCGGGAGGGCATGAATACGCAGTATTTT,CASSSKREGMNTQYF
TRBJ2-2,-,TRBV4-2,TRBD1,TGTGCCAGCAGCCAAGAGTGGGCAGGGGGCGCGGGCGGGGAGCTGTTTTTT,CASSQEWAGGAGGELFF
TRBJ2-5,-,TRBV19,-,TGTGCCAGTAGTAGTAGCGACAAAGAGACCCAGTACTTC,CASSSSDKETQYF
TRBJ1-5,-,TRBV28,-,TGTGCCAGCAGTTTGTCGGATCAGCCCCAGCATTTT,CASSLSDQPQHF
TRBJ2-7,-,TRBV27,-,TGTGCCAGCAGTTTAAGCGGCAGGTCGACCCACGAGCAGTACTTC,CASSLSGRSTHEQYF
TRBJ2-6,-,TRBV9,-,TGTGCCAGCAGCGGAGCCAACTTTGGGGCCAACGTCCTGACTTTC,CASSGANFGANVLTF
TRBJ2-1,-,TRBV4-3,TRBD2,TGCGCCAGCAGCCAAGATCATGAAGCGGGACCAAACAATGAGCAGTTCTTC,CASSQDHEAGPNNEQFF
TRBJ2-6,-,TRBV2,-,TGTGCCAGCACCGTGCTATTTGGGGCCAACGTCCTGACTTTC,CASTVLFGANVLTF
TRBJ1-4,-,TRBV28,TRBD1,TGTGCCAGCAGTTTAGGAGGACAGGGGCCCAATGAAAAACTGTTTTTT,CASSLGGQGPNEKLFF
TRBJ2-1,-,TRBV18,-,TGTGCCAGCTCAACAAGGACAGAGGAGCAGTTCTTC,CASSTRTEEQFF
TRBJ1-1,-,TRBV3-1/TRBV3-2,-,TGTGCCAGCAGCCAACCCGGGCGGGACGGCGGAGCTTTCTTT,CASSQPGRDGGAFF
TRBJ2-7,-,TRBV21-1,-,TGTGCCAGCAGCAAAGGGACTAGCGCCGGCTCCTACGAGCAGTACTTC,CASSKGTSAGSYEQYF
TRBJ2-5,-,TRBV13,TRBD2,TGTGCCAGCAGGCGGGAGGGCGTGGGGGAGACCCAGTACTTC,CASRREGVGETQYF
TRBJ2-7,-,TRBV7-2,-,TGTGCCAGCAGCTTCACTAGGTACGAGCAGTACTTC,CASSFTRYEQYF
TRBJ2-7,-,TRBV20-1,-,TGCAGTGCTAGTGCAGTCTACGAGCAGTACTTC,CSASAVYEQYF
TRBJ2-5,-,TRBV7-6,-,TGTGCCAGCAGCTCCCGGGACTCGGGAGAGACCCAGTACTTC,CASSSRDSGETQYF
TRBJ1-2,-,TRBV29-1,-,TGCAGCGTTGAAGGCCCTACGGGGGGCTATGGCTACACCTTC,CSVEGPTGGYGYTF
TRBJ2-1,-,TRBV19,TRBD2,TGTGCCAGTAGACAGACTAGCGGGAGGTCCTACAATGAGCAGTTCTTC,CASRQTSGRSYNEQFF
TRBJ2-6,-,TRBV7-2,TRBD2,TGTGCCAGCAGCTTAGTGAGCGGGAGTTCCGGGGCCAACGTCCTGACTTTC,CASSLVSGSSGANVLTF
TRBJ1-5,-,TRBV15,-,TGTGCCACCAGCACCTATCAGGGGTTGGGCAATCAGCCCCAGCATTTT,CATSTYQGLGNQPQHF
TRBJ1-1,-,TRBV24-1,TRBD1,TGTGCCACCAGTGACGGGGGACAGGAAGCTTTCTTT,CATSDGGQEAFF
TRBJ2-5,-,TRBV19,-,TGTGCCAGTAGCGGAGGGAGGCAAGAGACCCAGTACTTC,CASSGGRQETQYF
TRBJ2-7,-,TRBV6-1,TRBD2,TGTGCCAGCAGTGAATATGAGGGGCGTAGCGGGAGGTCCGCCGAGCAGTACTTC,CASSEYEGRSGRSAEQYF